This T cell receptor (beta chain) was captured by sequencing in a study of blood T cell repertoires in COVID-19. The germline V gene has CDR1 SEHNR and CDR2 FQNEAQ (reference sequence). J was trimmed by 1 base and V by 2 bases; bases with no gene match: 2. The CDR3 loop spans 15 amino acids. This clone was seen once. Assay used: immunoSEQ multiplex PCR; TCRdb lists only in-frame clones, some missing. This table has fewer than 400,000 clones, roughly 90% appearing once. Sample: PBMCs or T cells enriched from blood (not recorded which). The genes are TRBV7-9 and TRBJ1-1, with TRBD1 identical over 9 bases. The source of this sequence is a man aged 55 to 70 who had recovered from COVID-19. In DNA, the CDR3 is TGTGCCAGCAGCTTAAAGGGACAGGGGAACACTGAAGCTTTCTTT. Amino acids: CASSLKGQGNTEAFF.